The rows below give T cell receptor beta chains drawn from one sample of a study of CD8+CD57+ T cells in acquired aplastic anemia. TCRdb redid the calling of the reads with MiXCR, one entry per CDR3 protein. Found here are over 150,000 distinct CDR3 sequences, 52% of them singletons; the top ten hold about an eighth. The sample consisted of sorted CD4+, CD8+, or CD8+CD57+ T cells (not recorded which) from PBMCs. These receptor sequences come from a human donor with aplastic anemia. CDR3s include the opening cysteine and the closing phenylalanine or tryptophan. D genes are given only for firm matches. Clone size is stated in some rows and not others, as once, few, many or a class when expanded.

V	J	D	size	CDR3	DNA
TRBV5-4	TRBJ1-6	TRBD1	-	CASSFRDRGRSPLHF	TGTGCCAGCAGCTTCAGGGACAGGGGGCGCTCACCCCTCCACTTT
TRBV19	TRBJ1-2	-	few	CASGDSSGRGPNYGYTF	TGTGCCAGTGGGGATAGTTCTGGAAGGGGTCCTAACTATGGCTACACCTTC
TRBV4-2	TRBJ1-2	-	once	CASSQGPEVGYTF	TGTGCCAGCAGCCAAGGACCGGAAGTTGGCTACACCTTC
TRBV2	TRBJ1-1	-	-	CAISDKEAFF	TGTGCCATATCGGACAAAGAAGCTTTCTTT
TRBV5-1	TRBJ1-1	-	-	CASSPELSPEAFF	TGCGCCAGCAGCCCCGAATTATCGCCTGAAGCTTTCTTT
TRBV4-1	TRBJ1-5	-	few	CASSQDPAYSNQPQHF	TGCGCCAGCAGCCAAGATCCCGCCTATAGCAATCAGCCCCAGCATTTT
TRBV29-1	TRBJ2-7	TRBD1	-	CSVVEGQGIYEQYF	TGCAGCGTTGTGGAGGGACAGGGAATCTACGAGCAGTACTTC
TRBV7-9	TRBJ2-5	-	-	CASSFQIKGSQYF	TGTGCCAGCAGCTTTCAGATAAAAGGGTCCCAGTACTTC
TRBV28	TRBJ1-2	-	-	CASSLADRPNYGYTF	TGTGCCAGCAGTTTAGCAGACCGTCCTAACTATGGCTACACCTTC
TRBV29-1	TRBJ2-7	TRBD1	-	CSVAWTGNYEQYF	TGCAGCGTTGCCTGGACAGGGAACTACGAGCAGTACTTC
TRBV24-1	TRBJ1-5	TRBD1	many	CATSPTQGKKSNQPQHF	TGTGCCACCAGTCCGACACAGGGGAAAAAATCCAATCAGCCCCAGCATTTT
TRBV29-1	TRBJ2-7	-	-	CSVVRGPYEQYF	TGCAGCGTTGTAAGGGGACCCTACGAGCAGTACTTC
TRBV27	TRBJ1-1	-	few	CASSPSYPGHQNTEAFF	TGTGCCAGCAGTCCTTCATATCCGGGACATCAGAACACTGAAGCTTTCTTT
TRBV7-9	TRBJ2-7	TRBD1	many	CASSSSDRVAYEQYF	TGTGCCAGCAGCTCCTCTGACAGGGTGGCCTACGAGCAGTACTTC